Below, 29 T cell receptor beta chains from the same sample are listed, as sequenced in a study of blood T cell repertoires in COVID-19. TCRdb keeps only in-frame clones here, not all; method: immunoSEQ multiplex PCR. The data hold about 150,000 clones, with approximately 85% observed a single time. The sequenced sample was PBMCs or T cells enriched from blood (not recorded which). The source is a woman aged 45-59 years with acute COVID-19.

The rearrangement links TRBV5-1 to TRBJ2-1; the match to TRBD2 covers 12 bases. The germline gives CDR1 SGHRS, CDR2 YFSETQ. V trimming: 2 bases; J trimming: 7 bases; junction bases outside the gene matches: 10. The CDR3 sequence is 17 residues long. The CDR3 nucleotides are TGCGCCAGCAGCTTACGGACTAGCGGGATACGGTGGAATGAGCAGTTCTTC. It is translated as CASSLRTSGIRWNEQFF.

The V gene is TRBV20-1, the J gene TRBJ1-2, with 7 bases that match TRBD1. Trimming removed 3 bases from V and 7 bases from J; junction bases left unmatched: 11. Germline lookup yields CDR1 DFQATT and CDR2 SNEGSKA (reference sequence). The length of the CDR3 is 14 residues. The CDR3 loop is CSASLKEGAGGYTF. The DNA of the CDR3 is TGCAGTGCTAGTCTAAAGGAGGGGGCAGGTGGCTACACCTTC.

V is TRBV5-1 and J is TRBJ2-1, with 7 bases lining up with TRBD1. The trim removed 2 bases at V and 2 bases at J, leaving 7 bases unmatched. Germline values: CDR1 SGHRS, CDR2 YFSETQ. The CDR3 covers 16 residues. The CDR3 DNA sequence: TGCGCCAGCAGCTTACAGGGGACAGCAGCCTACAATGAGCAGTTCTTC. Protein sequence: CASSLQGTAAYNEQFF.

V usage is TRBV2 and J usage is TRBJ1-2, with TRBD1 as a possible D gene (6 bases). CDR1 is SNHLY and CDR2 is FYNNEI in the germline V gene. V was pared by 6 bases and J by 3 bases, with 14 bases between. The CDR3 runs 14 residues. The CDR3 DNA is TGTGCCAGCAGCGCCGGGACACAGGACTATGGCTACACCTTC. Translated, it gives CASSAGTQDYGYTF.

The chain is built from TRBV12-3 or TRBV12-4 and TRBJ1-1; 7 positions match TRBD1. The CDR3 consists of 13 residues. The V gene end was trimmed by 6 bases and the J gene end by 6 bases; junction bases not matched to a gene: 7. The CDR3 is CASRQGSRSEAFF. The CDR3 nucleotides are TGTGCCAGCAGACAGGGGTCCCGTTCTGAAGCTTTCTTT.

J is TRBJ2-2 and V is TRBV7-3; the D is unclear. The CDR3 has 14 residues. Per the germline V gene, CDR1 is SGHTA and CDR2 is FQGTGA. Trimming took off 5 bases at V and 7 bases at J, with 14 bases between the two ends. The CDR3 loop is CASSRGSDGGELFF. CDR3 coding DNA: TGTGCCAGCAGCCGAGGTAGTGACGGCGGGGAGCTGTTTTTT.

The gene calls are TRBV27 and TRBJ2-7; TRBD2 matches 7 bases. CDR1 and CDR2 (germline): MNHEY, SMNVEV (reference sequence). The CDR3 contains 15 residues. Losses at the gene ends were 5 bases for V and 6 bases for J; bases not matched to a gene: 13. DNA of the CDR3: TGTGCCAGCAGTACCCTAGCGGCCAATGGTGGCGAGCAGTACTTC. Its translation: CASSTLAANGGEQYF.

The chain recombines TRBV5-1 with TRBJ2-1; 9 bases fit TRBD2. The CDR3 is 16 amino acids. Germline V gene data show CDR1 as SGHRS and CDR2 as YFSETQ. J gave up 2 bases and V 4 bases, and 7 bases lay outside the gene matches. CDR3 DNA: TGCGCCAGCAGCCTGCTGACTAGCGGCCCCTACAATGAGCAGTTCTTC. Protein: CASSLLTSGPYNEQFF.

The chain has TRBV19 and TRBJ2-7; TRBD1 matches at 8 bases. The germline gives CDR1 LNHDA, CDR2 SQIVND (reference sequence). The CDR3 has 15 residues. Unmatched junction bases numbered 7, after V lost 3 bases and J lost 3 bases. This CDR3 is CASSIAGQENYEQYF. The CDR3 DNA is TGTGCCAGTAGTATCGCGGGACAGGAGAACTACGAGCAGTACTTC.

The V gene is TRBV3-1 (or the pseudogene TRBV3-2), the J gene TRBJ2-7; D not resolved. The CDR3 has 15 residues. CDR1 and CDR2 (germline): LGHDT, YNNKEL (reference sequence). Trimming took off 4 bases at V and 3 bases at J, with 16 bases between the two ends. The CDR3 loop is CASSPAQRGYYEQYF. DNA for the CDR3: TGTGCCAGCAGCCCCGCCCAGCGTGGCTACTACGAGCAGTACTTC.

This chain links TRBV7-9 with TRBJ2-1; the match to TRBD1 covers 7 bases. Per germline, CDR1 SEHNR and CDR2 FQNEAQ (reference sequence). This CDR3 has 10 residues. CDR3 loop: CVSGGNEQFF. CDR3 bases: TGTGTCTCAGGGGGCAATGAGCAGTTCTTC.

The chain combines TRBV21-1 with TRBJ2-3; TRBD2 was called by the table and not checked on the DNA. TRBV21-1 is annotated as a pseudogene. The CDR3 is 18 residues long. Here the CDR3 reads CASSKSPQTSGMADTQYF. The CDR3 nucleotides are TGTGCCAGCAGCAAAAGCCCCCAAACTAGCGGGATGGCAGATACGCAGTATTTT.

The chain employs TRBV19 and TRBJ1-1; the D is unclear. Trimming took off 5 bases at V and 1 base at J, with 17 bases between the two ends. There are 16 residues in the CDR3. Looked up from germline, CDR1 is LNHDA and CDR2 is SQIVND (reference sequence). CDR3 sequence reads: CASSAVAGGKNTEAFF. The CDR3 DNA reads TGTGCCAGTAGTGCCGTCGCGGGCGGAAAGAACACTGAAGCTTTCTTT. The entire variable domain, with the rest obtained from reference TRBV19 and TRBJ1-1, is as follows: DGGITQSPKYLFRKEGQNVTLSCEQNLNHDAMYWYRQDPGQGLRLIYYSQIVNDFQKGDIAEGYSVSREKKESFPLTVTSAQKNPTAFYLCASSAVAGGKNTEAFFGQGTRLTVV.

Ten or more counts support this clone. This rearrangement joins TRBV19 to TRBJ1-2, with D possibly matching TRBD1 (5 bases). Trimming left V 7 bases short and J 8 bases short, with 17 bases between. The CDR3 contains 13 residues. CDR1 and CDR2 from the germline V gene are LNHDA and SQIVND (reference sequence). The CDR3 loop reads CASNGHPGGGYTF. CDR3 bases: TGTGCCAGTAACGGACATCCCGGAGGGGGCTACACCTTC. The complete variable domain, with remaining parts taken from reference TRBV19 and TRBJ1-2, reads DGGITQSPKYLFRKEGQNVTLSCEQNLNHDAMYWYRQDPGQGLRLIYYSQIVNDFQKGDIAEGYSVSREKKESFPLTVTSAQKNPTAFYLCASNGHPGGGYTFGSGTRLTVV.

This chain links TRBV7-9 with TRBJ2-5, with 7 bases lining up with TRBD1. The ends lost 1 base at V and 5 bases at J; junction bases unmatched: 7. CDR3 size: 15 residues. CDR1 SEHNR and CDR2 FQNEAQ come from the germline V gene (reference sequence). CDR3 protein: CASSLGKGALETQYF. The CDR3 nucleotides read TGTGCCAGCAGCTTAGGGAAGGGGGCTTTGGAGACCCAGTACTTC.

The chain recombines TRBV3-1 (or the pseudogene TRBV3-2) with TRBJ2-2; TRBD2 is a possible D gene (6 bases). V shed 4 bases and J shed 0 bases, with 9 bases lying between them. Germline CDR1 reads LGHDT; CDR2 reads YNNKEL (reference sequence). The CDR3 is 15 residues long. The CDR3 DNA is TGTGCCAGCAGCCGGGGACTTTCGAACACCGGGGAGCTGTTTTTT. The encoded protein is CASSRGLSNTGELFF.

This clone turned up a few times. V gene TRBV11-3 combines with J gene TRBJ1-1; 7 bases map to TRBD1. The V segment lost 4 bases and the J segment 4 bases; nucleotides outside the gene matches: 12. Germline assignment: CDR1 SGHNT and CDR2 YENEEA. The CDR3 spans 16 residues. The CDR3 spells CASSSGGTRGATEAFF. Here the CDR3 DNA reads TGTGCCAGCAGCTCAGGGGGGACACGCGGCGCCACTGAAGCTTTCTTT.

The chain employs TRBV24-1 and TRBJ2-5, with a weak D call TRBD1 (8 bases). Germline V gene sequence: CDR1 KGHDR, CDR2 SFDVKD. V was cut by 6 bases and J by 5 bases, with 21 bases left in between. The CDR3 has 16 amino acids. The CDR3, as DNA: TGTGCCACCAGTCCAAACAGGGGGGAGGGCCGCGAGACCCAGTACTTC. Encoded protein: CATSPNRGEGRETQYF.

The CDR3, as DNA: TGCAGCGTTGAAAAGGGGGCGGGTGGGGAGACCCAGTACTTC. Encoded protein: CSVEKGAGGETQYF. This chain links TRBV29-1 with TRBJ2-5; 7 bases fit TRBD1. V gave up 2 bases and J gave up 5 bases; unmatched junction bases: 8. Germline CDR1 is SQVTM and CDR2 is ANQGSEA. CDR3 length equals 14 residues.

This clone appeared a few times. J is TRBJ2-7 and V is TRBV4-1; TRBD1 aligns across 9 bases. Germline assignment: CDR1 MGHRA and CDR2 YSYEKL. Losses at the gene ends were 1 base for V and 3 bases for J; bases not matched to a gene: 1. This CDR3 spans 14 amino acids. The CDR3 DNA is TGCGCCAGCAGCCAAGGACAGGGGGTCTACGAGCAGTACTTC. This sequence encodes CASSQGQGVYEQYF.

The chain has TRBV5-5 and TRBJ1-4, with TRBD1 as a possible D gene (5 bases). V gave up 4 bases and J gave up 6 bases, with 13 bases separating them. The CDR3 is 14 amino acids. Germline CDR1 and CDR2: SGHKS and YYEKEE (reference sequence). CDR3 residues: CASSRSGADEKLFF. CDR3 bases: TGTGCCAGCAGCCGGAGCGGGGCAGATGAAAAACTGTTTTTT. Using reference TRBV5-5 and TRBJ1-4 for the parts outside the CDR3, the full variable domain is DAGVTQSPTHLIKTRGQQVTLRCSPISGHKSVSWYQQVLGQGPQFIFQYYEKEERGRGNFPDRFSARQFPNYSSELNVNALLLGDSALYLCASSRSGADEKLFFGSGTQLSVL.

The rearrangement joins TRBV29-1 to TRBJ2-1; D possibly corresponds to TRBD2 (5 bases). CDR1 and CDR2 (germline): SQVTM, ANQGSEA. The V end was cut by 3 bases, the J end by 4 bases, with 13 bases between. This CDR3 contains 14 residues. The chain's CDR3 is CSVEGVRAYNEQFF. The CDR3 region has the DNA TGCAGCGTTGAGGGTGTGAGGGCTTACAATGAGCAGTTCTTC.

J is TRBJ1-4 and V is TRBV18, with TRBD1 matching 9 bases. The CDR3 extends over 14 amino acids. After removal of 6 bases from V and 7 bases from J, the junction contained 6 bases not matched to a gene. Per germline, CDR1 KGHSH and CDR2 LQKENI. CDR3 in DNA: TGTGCCAGCTCCCCGACAGGGGGTGGTGAAAAACTGTTTTTT. It is translated as CASSPTGGGEKLFF.

As DNA, the CDR3 is TGTGCCAGCAGTTTCCGGGGTTACAACAATGAGCAGTTCTTC. This translates into CASSFRGYNNEQFF. This rearrangement joins TRBV6-5 to TRBJ2-1; D perhaps matches TRBD2 (5 bases). CDR1 is MNHEY and CDR2 is SVGAGI in the germline V gene. The V and J ends lost 4 bases and 5 bases respectively, with 12 bases between them. CDR3 size: 14 residues.

The chain carries TRBV27 and TRBJ2-2; 7 nucleotides line up with TRBD1. Germline V gene data show CDR1 as MNHEY and CDR2 as SMNVEV (reference sequence). The V and J ends lost 1 base and 6 bases, in that order; junction bases with no gene match: 5. The CDR3 totals 15 residues. CDR3 sequence: CASSLLPRGSGELFF. CDR3 bases: TGTGCCAGCAGTTTATTGCCCAGGGGGTCCGGGGAGCTGTTTTTT.

J is TRBJ2-5 and V is TRBV6-2 or TRBV6-3; D remains ambiguous. CDR3 length: 13 residues. Germline-derived CDR1 and CDR2 are MNHEY and SVGEGT. V shed 4 bases and J shed 0 bases, with 6 bases lying between them. This CDR3 reads CASSSEYQETQYF. The CDR3 DNA sequence: TGTGCCAGCAGTTCCGAGTACCAAGAGACCCAGTACTTC.

The chain is built from TRBV7-8 and TRBJ2-5; perhaps TRBD2 as D (5 bases). Germline V lookup: CDR1 SGHVS, CDR2 FQNEAQ. V gave up 7 bases and J gave up 2 bases, with 14 bases separating them. CDR3 length: 14 amino acids. This chain's CDR3 is CASKRGEGQETQYF. Here the CDR3 DNA reads TGTGCCAGCAAACGTGGAGAGGGTCAAGAGACCCAGTACTTC.

V and J are TRBV4-1 and TRBJ2-7; maybe TRBD2 (6 bases). Germline CDR1 MGHRA, CDR2 YSYEKL. The CDR3 loop spans 13 amino acids. Trimming left V 5 bases short and J 6 bases short, with 14 bases between. The CDR3 spells CASSSWEVGEQYF. CDR3 nucleotides: TGCGCCAGCAGCAGTTGGGAGGTGGGCGAGCAGTACTTC.

The rearrangement joins TRBV5-1 to TRBJ2-5; a possible D gene is TRBD1 (5 bases). The CDR3 totals 14 residues. Germline V gene lookup returns CDR1 SGHRS and CDR2 YFSETQ. The V gene lost 0 bases and the J gene lost 4 bases, with 10 bases spanning the gap. The CDR3 region has the DNA TGCGCCAGCAGCTTGGGGCAGGGTTTAGAGACCCAGTACTTC. Its protein product is CASSLGQGLETQYF.